Listed here is a single T cell receptor beta chain. Its binding antigen is unknown. A junction boundary mismatches the germline segment, possibly from a read error. The cohort consisted of some 670 healthy bone marrow donors. At the time of sampling, every cohort member was nominally healthy, though immune exposures that went unrecorded were likely present. The donor tested CMV seropositive and was one of the 289 seropositive cohort members. Every donor gave a peripheral blood sample, and the peripheral blood mononuclear cells from that sample were used for TCR beta sequencing. Genomic DNA extraction from the blood cell samples was performed with the Qiagen DNeasy Blood Extraction Kit. These data belong to a study of cytomegalovirus exposure and HLA in healthy donors (dated by TCRdb to 2017 to 2019). Broadly, across the study: An earlier analysis of approximately 640 of the donors reported 250 to 300 Gb of sequence data and some 120 million unique TCR beta sequences from roughly 180 million T cells. The study combined high-throughput TCR immunosequencing, statistical association of individual TCRs with disease status, and machine learning to predict cytomegalovirus infection status. The T cell repertoires of some 670 subjects were profiled by immunosequencing and related to cytomegalovirus serostatus. A later analysis re-examined previously published TCR beta repertoires from more than 600 donors and added high-resolution HLA genotyping to investigate patterns of TCR occurrence. Every discovery cohort repertoire had been produced on one sequencing platform. Rather than drawing on any new phenotypic data, the later analysis identified candidate immune exposures from TCR beta sequences and the way those sequences occurred across donors. Among the roughly 400 genotyped donors, around 81% belonged to the genetic ancestry cluster associated with self-reported Caucasian donors. Among some 400 genotyped donors of the cohort, an average of approximately 240,000 unique TCR beta nucleotide sequences was sequenced per donor, of which about 18% were non-productive. To decide whether each TCR beta V gene segment behaved as functional or pseudogenic, an earlier analysis of several hundred of the donors relied on high-throughput TCR beta sequencing. The number of donors typed differed by locus, with about 629-640 for A, B, C, DRB1 and DQB1, roughly 550 for DQA1, 600 to 610 for DPA1, and about 450 for DPB1. Donor age, sex, ethnicity and CMV serostatus were compiled together with the repertoire data. Class I and class II HLA loci were covered by the typing at four-digit resolution. Along with the roughly 700-subject first cohort, a separate validation cohort of more than 90 different subjects was used. The study was designed to test whether signatures of past pathogen exposure could be identified by cataloging public T cell receptors. Roughly five DR-DQ haplotypes were handled as single units for association and clustering because linkage in the cohort was strong. An early release covering 550 to 700 HLA-typed donors comprised about 290 gigabases of sequencing data and 85 million or so unique TCR sequences. Genome-wide SNP genotypes for about three fifths of the roughly 670 donors were used in a later genetic analysis, which treated that subset as a discovery cohort.

Receptor amplification or capture employed the immunoSEQ multiplex PCR assay. For the multiplex PCR, a mixture combining 60 forward primers for TCR Vbeta segments and 13 reverse primers for TCR Jbeta segments was used. The CDR3 region of rearranged TCR beta genes was amplified from genomic DNA with a multiplex PCR assay. The Illumina HiSeq System was used to sequence the amplified TCR beta libraries as 87-base-pair reads. On the authors' methods: In a later analysis, about 80 million unique TCR beta chains were counted across the approximately 620 repertoires, and around 11 million of these chains were shared by at least two donors. Raw reads were error-corrected and collapsed into unique sequences with a nearest-neighbor algorithm that merged closely related sequences to remove PCR and sequencing errors. Alignment of CDR3 sequences to IMGT reference sequences was used to assign V, D and J gene segments. Each retained sequence needed at least a six-nucleotide match to both a V gene segment and a J gene segment. A rearrangement counted as productive if the CDR3 had no stop codons and remained in frame with V and J, and every other rearrangement counted as non-productive. Following IMGT convention, CDR3 was defined as the stretch from the second conserved V-encoded cysteine up to the conserved J-encoded phenylalanine. Sequences without an unambiguous match to a single V gene segment were excluded from the earlier analysis of about 630 of the donors. In an earlier analysis of 587 of the donors, a V segment was called functional when productive rearrangements were above 56.7%, and segregating when the standard deviation between donors exceeded 5%. A statistical classification framework was developed to diagnose cytomegalovirus status using the catalog of TCR beta chain sequences. In a later analysis, V and J genes were assigned by comparing TCR nucleotide sequences against IMGT/GENE-DB human TR gene sequences. The TCRdist pipeline was used in a later analysis to assign CDR3 sequences and most-parsimonious VDJ recombination scenarios. In a later analysis, each TCR beta chain was defined by its CDR3 amino acid sequence together with its V-gene family, and reads without a unique V-gene family were excluded. In a later analysis, around 650 highly shared, low-generation-probability nucleotide sequences were removed to address suspected cross-contamination and a sequencing artifact. A later analysis calculated a clonal expansion index for each public chain from normalized within-repertoire ranks of inferred template counts. In a later analysis, generation probabilities were computed using a VDJ recombination model fitted to out-of-frame rearrangements, and the results were checked against IGoR. A later analysis scored TCR-TCR, TCR-HLA and TCR-CMV co-occurrence with hypergeometric tests, applying a repertoire-size bias correction to TCR pairs. To estimate false discovery rates, a later analysis permuted the HLA or CMV assignments 20 times. A later analysis grouped co-occurring TCRs with DBSCAN, adding TCRdist sequence similarity when clustering within HLA-allele-positive subsets. Repertoires with fewer than 30,000 or more than 120,000 public chains, plus five repertoires with anomalous nucleotide sharing, were excluded from co-occurrence clustering. TCRdb took over this immuneACCESS table, retaining in-frame rearrangements with V and J assigned. Such tables are incomplete; in checked studies, under half of the missing clones stem from an unresolved V gene, and the remainder is unexplained. Clonal size and the V and J genes are those of that table, whereas D and trimming came from the DNA. The sample table gives 55,000 to 70,000 clones. The ten largest clones capture 2% to 3% of the sample.

Overall study outcomes, separate from this receptor: Specific HLA alleles were associated with more than 15,000 TCR beta sequences at a false discovery rate of 0.05 in a later analysis. CMV serostatus was the only immune exposure information available for the cohort. Some 16 rarely observed V segments, including chromosome 9 orphons, were excluded from the earlier analysis of almost 600 of the donors because counts were too low. According to a later analysis, TCR association rates differed among HLA loci, with DRB1 alleles showing the most associated TCRs and HLA-C alleles showing the fewest. A later analysis found that most CMV-associated TCR beta chains appeared HLA-restricted, with HLA associations seemingly driven largely by CMV exposure. A cluster of highly shared sequence variants was judged likely to be a technical artifact of the sequencing pipeline. A further reported finding was that TCR beta sequences accurately predicted the HLA-A and HLA-B alleles for most subjects in the first cohort. In both the original and validation cohorts, the classifier was reported to diagnose cytomegalovirus status with high specificity and sensitivity. The cohort was sequenced for TCR beta chains only, and without alpha or paired-chain data the features that could be detected were limited. Most TCR sequences were seen in very few donors, while some public TCRs were found in many individuals. Because some donors lacked HLA typing at each locus, the association tests relied only on the typed subset. The authors suggested that the approach could potentially be extended to other disease states and immunological phenotypes. Compared with equally common non-associated chains, HLA-associated TCR beta chains in a later analysis were more clonally expanded and had lower generation probabilities. Linkage disequilibrium might explain the correlated functional status among segregating V segments, but an unknown experimental factor could not be excluded. Assigning TCR associations to individual alleles was difficult when HLA alleles, especially DR and DQ, strongly co-occurred. A later analysis reported that several top co-occurrence clusters appeared linked to parvovirus B19, influenza, CMV and Epstein-Barr virus. Presence/absence analyses assumed roughly uniform sequencing depth across donors, an assumption that may not hold. Some IMGT-functional V segments, including TRBV6-2 and TRBV6-3, could not be told apart with the 87-base-pair reads, so those segments were excluded. A later genetic analysis reported fewer N-insertions in productive TCRs among donors in an Asian-associated ancestry cluster than the roughly 640-donor mean. The study gave a list of under 200 TCR beta chains associated with cytomegalovirus. An association between a missense DCLRE1C variant and V-gene and J-gene trimming of TCR beta chains was found in a later genetic analysis and replicated in an independent cohort. In vitro tests confirmed that three of the cytomegalovirus-associated TCR beta chains recognize cytomegalovirus antigens. In an earlier analysis of fewer than 700 of the donors, most TCR beta V segments appeared in productive rearrangements about 87% or about 30% of the time, broadly matching IMGT annotations.

Based on the germline V gene (reference sequence), the CDR1 and CDR2 sequences are GTSNPN and SVGIG. From cysteine to phenylalanine, the CDR3 is 16 amino acids long. Only CDR3 DNA is held: 48 bases, read in frame from base 1. The sample consisted of PBMCs. This TCR was recovered from a female donor in good health and CMV-seropositive. The rearrangement joined TRBV30 to TRBJ2-3; the central 8 bases match TRBD2. Read as DNA, the sequence is TGTGCCTGGAGTCGGGGTGGCGGGGGGAGCACAGATAAGCAGTATTTT. This sequence encodes CAWSRGGGGSTDKQYF.